A single sample is the source of the 19 T cell receptor beta chains below, sequenced in a study of beta chain features in type 1 diabetes. Overall study findings and caveats: Among patients with Type 1 diabetes, TCRB CDR3s were moderately but significantly shorter in every one of the four CD4+ subsets.

These TCRs are of unknown antigen specificity. As every portion of the isolated RNA was reverse transcribed, the sequencing read expressed TCRB transcripts. Assay: immunoSEQ multiplex PCR; the TCRdb copy retains only in-frame clones and omits some. The sample includes 250,000 to 300,000 clones, approximately 24% of them seen just once. The sample taken for sequencing was naive CD4+ T cells from blood. The receptors originated from a woman younger than 45 with type 1 diabetes.

This chain joins TRBV6-5 and TRBJ1-4, with 8 bases matching TRBD1. Unmatched junction bases numbered 1, after V lost 6 bases and J lost 4 bases. The CDR3 runs to 13 residues. Germline-derived CDR1 and CDR2 are MNHEY and SVGAGI. CDR3 sequence (DNA): TGTGCCAGCAGGGACAGGGTTAATGAAAAACTGTTTTTT. Its protein product is CASRDRVNEKLFF.

The chain combines TRBV18 with TRBJ2-7; a weak D match, TRBD1 (5 bases). Between the trimmed V and J ends, which lost 6 bases and 6 bases, there was a span of 15 bases. Germline CDR1 KGHSH, CDR2 LQKENI. This CDR3 contains 13 residues. The DNA for the CDR3 is TGTGCCAGCTCTATGGGGCGGCAATCCGAGCAGTACTTC. Its protein is CASSMGRQSEQYF.

This clone has only a few counts. The chain is built from TRBV29-1 and TRBJ1-1, with D possibly being TRBD1 (5 bases). Germline CDR1 and CDR2: SQVTM and ANQGSEA. The CDR3 covers 13 residues. V was clipped by 6 bases and J by 4 bases, with 15 bases between them. The CDR3 DNA is TGCAGCGTGGATCATCAGGGTACCACTGAAGCTTTCTTT. It translates to CSVDHQGTTEAFF.

This rearrangement joins TRBV7-2 to TRBJ2-1, with 9 positions matching TRBD2. Trimming at V came to 5 bases and at J to 4 bases, leaving 3 bases not matched to a gene. This CDR3 is built from 14 residues. The germline V gene encodes CDR1 SGHTA and CDR2 FQGNSA. The DNA of the CDR3 is TGTGCCAGCAGCGGACTAGCGCGTTACAATGAGCAGTTCTTC. Translation: CASSGLARYNEQFF.

V usage is TRBV18 and J usage is TRBJ2-3; no clear D gene. The V end was cut by 3 bases, the J end by 0 bases, with 10 bases between. The germline V gene encodes CDR1 KGHSH and CDR2 LQKENI. The CDR3 is 15 amino acids. CDR3 sequence: CASSPPRSSTDTQYF. CDR3 nucleotide sequence: TGTGCCAGCTCACCTCCGAGGTCTAGCACAGATACGCAGTATTTT.

This clone was picked up a small number of times. The chain recombines TRBV29-1 with TRBJ1-2; D remains ambiguous. V lost 5 bases and J lost 2, with 6 bases in between. The CDR3 totals 11 residues. Germline CDR1 and CDR2: SQVTM and ANQGSEA. CDR3: CSVTANYGYTF. CDR3 in DNA: TGCAGCGTTACAGCCAACTATGGCTACACCTTC.

The table lists this clone with a few counts. V gene TRBV29-1 combines with J gene TRBJ2-7; 9 positions match TRBD2. CDR1 is SQVTM, CDR2 ANQGSEA, per germline. This CDR3 is 12 amino acids long. Trimming at V came to 7 bases and at J to 4 bases, leaving 5 bases not matched to a gene. For the CDR3, the DNA is TGCAGCGGGGGACTAGCACCATACGAGCAGTACTTC. Protein sequence: CSGGLAPYEQYF.

This clone was counted a single time. The CDR3 reads CAWRRTGGNGYTF. The CDR3 DNA is TGTGCCTGGAGACGGACAGGGGGCAACGGCTACACCTTC. V and J are TRBV30 and TRBJ1-2; 11 bases are a match to TRBD1. The CDR3 is 13 residues long. The germline gives CDR1 GTSNPN, CDR2 SVGIG (reference sequence). Germline trimming cut 3 bases from V and 8 bases from J; bases unmatched to any gene: 5.

This clone was counted only a few times. V usage is TRBV5-4 and J usage is TRBJ1-1; a weak D match, TRBD1 (6 bases). The CDR3 spans 15 residues. Germline loops: CDR1 SGHNT, CDR2 YYREEE (reference sequence). V was clipped by 5 bases and J by 6 bases, with 20 bases between them. This chain's CDR3 is CASSSDTGKGAEAFF. The CDR3 nucleotides read TGTGCCAGCAGTTCCGACACAGGGAAAGGCGCTGAAGCTTTCTTT. Drawing the rest from reference TRBV5-4 and TRBJ1-1, the complete variable domain is ETGVTQSPTHLIKTRGQQVTLRCSSQSGHNTVSWYQQALGQGPQFIFQYYREEENGRGNFPPRFSGLQFPNYSSELNVNALELDDSALYLCASSSDTGKGAEAFFGQGTRLTVV.

This clone has only a few counts. CDR3 sequence reads: CASSLVQGLAQETQYF. CDR3 nucleotide sequence: TGCGCCAGCAGCTTGGTACAGGGCCTAGCTCAAGAGACCCAGTACTTC. The chain couples TRBV5-1 to TRBJ2-5, with a tentative D call TRBD1 (6 bases). V was trimmed by 0 bases and J by 2 bases, leaving 14 bases between them. This CDR3 contains 16 residues. Germline CDR1 is SGHRS and CDR2 is YFSETQ.

The rearrangement links TRBV4-1 to TRBJ2-6; D is uncertain. V gave up 2 bases and J gave up 0 bases, with 5 bases separating them. Per germline, CDR1 MGHRA and CDR2 YSYEKL. This CDR3 has 15 amino acids. The CDR3 nucleotides read TGCGCCAGCAGCCAAACTGACTCTGGGGCCAACGTCCTGACTTTC. Its translation: CASSQTDSGANVLTF.

This clone was picked up a small number of times. This rearrangement joins TRBV15 to TRBJ2-3; 7 positions match TRBD2. Germline CDR1 and CDR2: LNHNV and YYDKDF (reference sequence). The J segment lost 1 base and the V segment lost 0 bases, leaving 7 bases of the junction unmatched. CDR3 length: 17 amino acids. CDR3: CATSRDFGGSGTDTQYF. CDR3 nucleotides: TGTGCCACCAGCAGAGATTTCGGCGGGAGCGGCACAGATACGCAGTATTTT.

This chain connects TRBV7-8 to TRBJ1-2, with D maybe TRBD1 (6 bases). Germline V gives CDR1 SGHVS, CDR2 FQNEAQ. The CDR3 length is 13 residues. V was trimmed by 3 bases and J by 12 bases, leaving 17 bases between them. Here the CDR3 reads CASSLGVGTRNTF. CDR3 nucleotide sequence: TGTGCCAGCAGCTTGGGAGTCGGGACAAGGAACACCTTC.

V gene TRBV5-6 combines with J gene TRBJ1-1; 9 positions match TRBD1. Germline trimming cut 4 bases from V and 5 bases from J; bases unmatched to any gene: 9. The CDR3 contains 15 residues. CDR1 is SGHDT and CDR2 is YYEEEE in the germline V gene. The CDR3 nucleotides read TGTGCCAGCAGCCGCACGGGACAGGGAAGGACTGAAGCTTTCTTT. As protein: CASSRTGQGRTEAFF.

This clone was counted a few times. The chain has TRBV29-1 and TRBJ1-4, with 7 positions matching TRBD1. There are 13 residues in the CDR3. CDR1 and CDR2 (germline): SQVTM, ANQGSEA. J was trimmed by 2 bases and V by 7 bases; bases with no gene match: 4. CDR3 bases: TGCAGCGGCTCACAGGGGACTAATGAAAAACTGTTTTTT. As protein: CSGSQGTNEKLFF.

The chain carries TRBV5-4 and TRBJ1-2, with a possible D match to TRBD1 (5 bases). Between the trimmed V and J ends, which lost 4 bases and 5 bases, there was a span of 21 bases. Per the germline V gene, CDR1 is SGHNT and CDR2 is YYREEE (reference sequence). This CDR3 comprises 16 residues. The DNA for the CDR3 is TGTGCCAGCAGCCAATACCAGGGTGTCACAAAGTATGGCTACACCTTC. It translates to CASSQYQGVTKYGYTF.

This clone has only a few counts. V gene TRBV6-5 combines with J gene TRBJ1-1, with D maybe TRBD1 (6 bases). Trimming took 4 bases from V and 0 from J, leaving 9 bases between them. This CDR3 is built from 14 residues. Germline CDR1 MNHEY, CDR2 SVGAGI. The CDR3 loop is CASSSGQLNTEAFF. CDR3 bases: TGTGCCAGCAGTTCCGGACAGTTGAACACTGAAGCTTTCTTT.

The chain uses TRBV30 and TRBJ1-5, with 7 bases fitting TRBD1. The V gene end was trimmed by 2 bases and the J gene end by 5 bases; junction bases not matched to a gene: 3. CDR3 length equals 13 residues. The germline V gene has CDR1 GTSNPN and CDR2 SVGIG (reference sequence). The CDR3 loop reads CAWSTQGDQPQHF. The CDR3 region has the DNA TGTGCCTGGAGTACTCAGGGGGATCAGCCCCAGCATTTT.

This chain connects TRBV29-1 to TRBJ2-3; 7 nucleotides line up with TRBD2. Per the germline V gene, CDR1 is SQVTM and CDR2 is ANQGSEA. V trimming: 5 bases; J trimming: 4 bases; junction bases outside the gene matches: 9. The CDR3 extends over 14 amino acids. The CDR3: CSVLKGGSADTQYF. The CDR3 DNA is TGCAGCGTTCTAAAAGGCGGGAGTGCAGATACGCAGTATTTT.